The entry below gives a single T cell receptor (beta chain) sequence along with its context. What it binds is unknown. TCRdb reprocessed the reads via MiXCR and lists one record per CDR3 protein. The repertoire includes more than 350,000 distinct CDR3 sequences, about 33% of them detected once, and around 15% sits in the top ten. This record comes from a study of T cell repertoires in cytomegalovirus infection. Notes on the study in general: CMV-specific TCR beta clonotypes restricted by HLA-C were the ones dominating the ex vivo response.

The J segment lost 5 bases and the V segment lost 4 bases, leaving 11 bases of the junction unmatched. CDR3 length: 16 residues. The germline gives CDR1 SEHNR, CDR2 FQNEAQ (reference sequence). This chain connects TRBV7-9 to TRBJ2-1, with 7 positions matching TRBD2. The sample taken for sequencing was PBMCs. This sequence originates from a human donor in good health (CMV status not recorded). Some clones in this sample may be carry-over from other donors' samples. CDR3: CASSSRGSGKNNEQFF. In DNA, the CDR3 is TGTGCCAGCAGCTCCCGGGGAAGCGGGAAAAACAATGAGCAGTTCTTC.